A selection of T cell receptor beta chains follows, all from one sample in a study of blood T cell repertoires in COVID-19. The protocol was immunoSEQ multiplex PCR, while the TCRdb copy is restricted to in-frame clones and leaves out a portion. The sample consists of 350,000 to 450,000 clones, about nine tenths of them appearing once. Sequencing was done on a sample of peripheral blood. These receptors all stem from a woman aged 40 to 50 with COVID-19, enrolled during active disease. The CDR3 runs from the conserved cysteine through the conserved F or W. A D gene is named only where the DNA matches it firmly. Size is omitted from some rows. Given values are once, few, many or a class for expanded clones.

TRBJ1-5,TRBV5-1,once,TRBD1,TGCGCCAGCAGCTTGGGGACAGGGCAGACGGGTCAGCCCCAGCATTTT,CASSLGTGQTGQPQHF
TRBJ2-7,TRBV5-3,-,TRBD1,TGTGCCAGAAGCCACAAGACAGGGAAGAGCGAGCAGTACTTC,CARSHKTGKSEQYF
TRBJ1-5,TRBV7-8,-,-,TGTGCCAGCAGCGGCGTAGGGGGGGCCTATAGCAATCAGCCCCAGCATTTT,CASSGVGGAYSNQPQHF
TRBJ2-2,TRBV28,once,-,TGTGCCAGCAGTATTAGCGGCTTCAACACCGGGGAGCTGTTTTTT,CASSISGFNTGELFF
TRBJ1-2,TRBV7-2,-,-,TGTGCCAGCAGCCCCACGTTCGGGGGGAATAACTATGGCTACACCTTC,CASSPTFGGNNYGYTF
TRBJ1-1,TRBV6-6,-,-,TGTGCCAGCAGTCTAAAGGACAGAACGATCTTGAACACTGAAGCTTTCTTT,CASSLKDRTILNTEAFF
TRBJ2-2,TRBV19,-,-,TGTGCCAGTAGTATTGACAGGACCATTGGGGAGCTGTTTTTT,CASSIDRTIGELFF
TRBJ2-5,TRBV27,-,-,TGTGCCAGCAGTTGGACAGACCGAGAGACCCAGTACTTC,CASSWTDRETQYF
TRBJ2-1,TRBV27,-,-,TGTGCCAGCCGGGGGAAATACAATGAGCAGTTCTTC,CASRGKYNEQFF
TRBJ2-2,TRBV19,-,-,TGTGCCAGTACCTATTCGAACACCGGGGAGCTGTTTTTT,CASTYSNTGELFF
TRBJ1-5,TRBV6-4,few,TRBD1,TGTGCCAGCAGCCGGACCGGGACAGCCGATCAGCCCCAGCATTTT,CASSRTGTADQPQHF
TRBJ1-2,TRBV7-9,-,-,TGTGCCAGCAGCGCCTGGGGGGGCAACTATGGCTACACCTTC,CASSAWGGNYGYTF
TRBJ2-7,TRBV9,-,-,TGTGCCAGCAGCGTAGCGGGAGGGGGCACCTACGAGCAGTACTTC,CASSVAGGGTYEQYF
TRBJ1-1,TRBV6-5,few,-,TGTGCCAGCAGTTACTCGTTTGTTCCTGTCCGGACTGAAGCTTTCTTT,CASSYSFVPVRTEAFF
TRBJ1-2,TRBV29-1,-,-,TGCAGCGCCGGGGGTACTAACTATGGCTACACCTTC,CSAGGTNYGYTF
TRBJ1-2,TRBV19,-,TRBD1,TGTGCCAGTAGTATCCCTACCGGGACAGGATATGGCTACACCTTC,CASSIPTGTGYGYTF
TRBJ2-5,TRBV11-2,-,TRBD2,TGTGCCAGCAGCTTAGCGGGGGGACTAACAACCCAGTACTTC,CASSLAGGLTTQYF
TRBJ2-7,TRBV3-1/TRBV3-2,-,TRBD1,TGTGCCAGCAGTCCAATTGGGCAGGGGGCGAAAGAGCAGTACTTC,CASSPIGQGAKEQYF
TRBJ2-7,TRBV30,-,-,TGTGCCTGGATGGGGAGAGACGAGCAGTACTTC,CAWMGRDEQYF
TRBJ2-3,TRBV5-1,-,-,TGCGCCAGCAGCCGGAACTCCCAGGGAAGTGGCACAGATACGCAGTATTTT,CASSRNSQGSGTDTQYF
TRBJ1-4,TRBV5-1,-,-,TGCGCCAGCAGCCACCTCGGTTCGAGGGTTGAAAAACTGTTTTTT,CASSHLGSRVEKLFF